This TCR beta chain was captured in a study of blood T cell repertoires in COVID-19. On the study more broadly: Whether acute or convalescent, the COVID-19 samples came from the United States, Italy and Spain. T cells, B-cell-depleted T cells, or PBMCs provided the cDNA or gDNA that served as material.

Original processing methods: Estimation of nucleated cell counts relied on the amplification of reference gene primers. The repertoire was sequenced with immunoSEQ multiplex PCR; TCRdb's copy has only in-frame clones and lacks some. V and J calls and clone size are given by that table; D and trimming were obtained from the DNA. The sample contains around 40,000 clones, roughly nine tenths of which appear only once. Germline V lookup: CDR1 SGHDN, CDR2 FVKESK. The CDR3 loop spans 15 amino acids. With V trimmed by 4 bases and J by 5 bases, 2 bases remained unmatched. The receptor comes from a human donor in a cohort sampled during active COVID-19. The genes are TRBV14 and TRBJ2-1; 13 nucleotides line up with TRBD2. The sample comprised peripheral blood. The CDR3 sequence is CASSRGLAGNNEQFF. The CDR3 nucleotides read TGTGCCAGCAGCCGGGGACTAGCGGGGAACAATGAGCAGTTCTTC. Based on the CDR3 plus reference TRBV14 and TRBJ2-1, the full variable domain is EAGVTQFPSHSVIEKGQTVTLRCDPISGHDNLYWYRRVMGKEIKFLLHFVKESKQDESGMPNNRFLAERTGGTYSTLKVQPAELEDSGVYFCASSRGLAGNNEQFFGPGTRLTVL.